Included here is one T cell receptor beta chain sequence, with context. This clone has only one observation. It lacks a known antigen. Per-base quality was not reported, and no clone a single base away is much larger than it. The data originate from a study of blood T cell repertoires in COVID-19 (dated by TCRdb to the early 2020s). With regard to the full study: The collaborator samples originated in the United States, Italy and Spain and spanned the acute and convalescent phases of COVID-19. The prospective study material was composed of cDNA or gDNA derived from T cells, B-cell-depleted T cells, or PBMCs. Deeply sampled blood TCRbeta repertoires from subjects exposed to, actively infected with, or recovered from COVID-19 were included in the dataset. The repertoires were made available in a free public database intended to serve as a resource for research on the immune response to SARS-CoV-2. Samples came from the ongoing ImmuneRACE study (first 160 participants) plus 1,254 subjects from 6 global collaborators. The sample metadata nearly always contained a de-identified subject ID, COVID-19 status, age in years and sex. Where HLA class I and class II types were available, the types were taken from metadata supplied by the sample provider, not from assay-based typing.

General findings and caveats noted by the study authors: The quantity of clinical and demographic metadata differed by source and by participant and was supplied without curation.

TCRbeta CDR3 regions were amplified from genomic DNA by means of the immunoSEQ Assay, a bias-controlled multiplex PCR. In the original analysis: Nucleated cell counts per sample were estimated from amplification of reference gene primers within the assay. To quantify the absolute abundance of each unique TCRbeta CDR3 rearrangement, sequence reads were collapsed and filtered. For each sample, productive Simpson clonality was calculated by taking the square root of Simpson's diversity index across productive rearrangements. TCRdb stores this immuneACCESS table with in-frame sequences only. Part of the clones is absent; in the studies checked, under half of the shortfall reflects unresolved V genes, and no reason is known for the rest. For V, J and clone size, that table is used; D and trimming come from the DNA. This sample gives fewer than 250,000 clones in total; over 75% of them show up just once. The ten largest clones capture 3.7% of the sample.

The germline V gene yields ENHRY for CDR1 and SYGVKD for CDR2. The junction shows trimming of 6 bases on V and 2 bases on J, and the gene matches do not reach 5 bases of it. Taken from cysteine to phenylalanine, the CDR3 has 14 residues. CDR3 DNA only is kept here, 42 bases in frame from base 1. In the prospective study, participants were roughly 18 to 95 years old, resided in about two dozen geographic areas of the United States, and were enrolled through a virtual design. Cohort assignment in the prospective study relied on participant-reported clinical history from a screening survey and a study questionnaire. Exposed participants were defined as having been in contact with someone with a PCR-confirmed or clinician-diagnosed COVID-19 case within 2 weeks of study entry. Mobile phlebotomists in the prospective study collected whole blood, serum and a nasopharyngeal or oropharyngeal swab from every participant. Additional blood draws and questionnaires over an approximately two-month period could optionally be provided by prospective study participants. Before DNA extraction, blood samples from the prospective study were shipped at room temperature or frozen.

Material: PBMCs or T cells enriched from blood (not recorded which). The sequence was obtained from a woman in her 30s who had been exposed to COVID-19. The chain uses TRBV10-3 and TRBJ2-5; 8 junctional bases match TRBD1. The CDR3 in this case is CAIRGGQGQETQYF. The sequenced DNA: TGTGCCATCAGGGGAGGACAGGGACAAGAGACCCAGTACTTC.